This T cell receptor (beta chain) was identified during a study of CD4 and CD8 cells across lung adenocarcinoma regions. Samples came from patients with localized non-small cell lung adenocarcinoma. TCRdb processed the PCR reads anew with MiXCR; each CDR3 protein has one entry. The sample has approximately 24,000 distinct CDR3 sequences, around 50% seen once. This clonotype is labeled medium-sized (0.01 to 0.1%). The sequence came from a male donor with lung adenocarcinoma. The CD4 and CD8 labels of this study may be unreliable. Sample: CD8+ T cells from the center of a lung tumor.

The CDR3 protein is CASTLYGSSTDTQYF. CDR3 nucleotides: TGTGCCAGCACCCTTTACGGGTCTAGCACAGATACGCAGTATTTT. The chain uses TRBV27 and TRBJ2-3; D gene ambiguous. Looked up from germline, CDR1 is MNHEY and CDR2 is SMNVEV (reference sequence). The CDR3 loop spans 15 amino acids. Trimming took 7 bases from V and 0 from J, leaving 14 bases between them.